The clone carrying this T cell receptor (beta chain) was seen repeatedly, ten times or more. Its antigen is as yet unknown. This sample stems from a study of T-cell memory formation after mild COVID-19. Whole-study context: TCR clusters largely stayed donor specific.

TCRalpha and TCRbeta libraries used 5'RACE with constant-segment primers and UMIs. TCRdb recomputed calls from the 5' RACE reads with MiXCR, one row per CDR3 protein. The data contain under 300,000 distinct CDR3 sequences, less than 9.5% of them seen just once; the ten biggest clones take up 22%. Study-wide points: The SARS-CoV-2 specificity of second-wave clones reaching peak at day 37 remained unverified. CD4+ bias marked clones expanding day 15 to 37, unlike balanced contracting clones.

Germline V gene lookup returns CDR1 SGHRS and CDR2 YFSETQ. Germline trimming cut 1 base from V and 1 base from J; bases unmatched to any gene: 4. The CDR3 is 15 amino acids. The clonotype comes from a young man who had mild COVID-19 (a few samples of this study predate the infection). Cell type and time point are not known. The sequenced sample was PBMCs or a T cell subset sorted from them (not recorded which). This chain links TRBV5-1 with TRBJ1-1; 7 bases fit TRBD1. In nucleotides, the CDR3 is TGCGCCAGCAGCTTGTTTGGACAGGAGAACACTGAAGCTTTCTTT. It specifies CASSLFGQENTEAFF.